Listed below are T cell receptor beta chains from one sample, sequenced in a study of cytomegalovirus exposure and HLA in healthy donors. Assay used: immunoSEQ multiplex PCR; TCRdb lists only in-frame clones, some missing. The table records about 140,000 clones, approximately 84% of them present only once. The material sequenced was PBMCs. The source of these receptors is a man under 40 in good health and CMV-seropositive. Each CDR3 is given without its conserved first and last residue. The D gene is left open where the match is weak. Size is omitted from some rows. Given values are once, few, many or a class for expanded clones.

clone size: -
D gene: TRBD2
J gene: TRBJ2-5
V gene: TRBV6-6
CDR3 protein: ASRSGTRDQETQY

clone size: -
D gene: -
J gene: TRBJ2-7
V gene: TRBV6-6
CDR3 protein: ASSHRTSPSSYEQY

clone size: -
D gene: -
J gene: TRBJ2-1
V gene: TRBV9
CDR3 protein: ASSHLSADNEQF

clone size: -
D gene: TRBD1
J gene: TRBJ1-1
V gene: TRBV5-4
CDR3 protein: ASSLGTGKAEAF

clone size: -
D gene: -
J gene: TRBJ1-5
V gene: TRBV19
CDR3 protein: ASRSAGFSNQPQH

clone size: -
D gene: TRBD1
J gene: TRBJ2-7
V gene: TRBV5-1
CDR3 protein: ASSTGTGNYEQY

clone size: -
D gene: TRBD1
J gene: TRBJ1-2
V gene: TRBV6-5
CDR3 protein: ASSPADRGLYGYT

clone size: -
D gene: TRBD1
J gene: TRBJ2-3
V gene: TRBV5-4
CDR3 protein: ASSLRQGKSTDTQY

clone size: -
D gene: -
J gene: TRBJ2-7
V gene: TRBV29-1
CDR3 protein: SVEGVAGGPPYEQY

clone size: -
D gene: -
J gene: TRBJ1-5
V gene: TRBV6-1
CDR3 protein: ASKEGSGGNQPQH

clone size: -
D gene: -
J gene: TRBJ1-2
V gene: TRBV30
CDR3 protein: AWSRAGVYGYT

clone size: once
D gene: TRBD1
J gene: TRBJ2-7
V gene: TRBV25-1
CDR3 protein: ASRTGDAYEQY

clone size: -
D gene: TRBD2
J gene: TRBJ2-1
V gene: TRBV7-7
CDR3 protein: ASSPNLVSGSSYNEQF

clone size: -
D gene: -
J gene: TRBJ2-2
V gene: TRBV5-1
CDR3 protein: ASSLGGMDTGELF

clone size: -
D gene: -
J gene: TRBJ2-7
V gene: TRBV1
CDR3 protein: TSSRGLAGTYEQY

clone size: few
D gene: -
J gene: TRBJ2-2
V gene: TRBV7-3
CDR3 protein: ASSPAGYTGELF

clone size: -
D gene: -
J gene: TRBJ2-4
V gene: TRBV4-2
CDR3 protein: ASSQAAGPINIQY

clone size: -
D gene: -
J gene: TRBJ1-6
V gene: TRBV9
CDR3 protein: ASSVGQGQSSYNSPLH

clone size: -
D gene: -
J gene: TRBJ2-5
V gene: TRBV11-2
CDR3 protein: ASSLRETQY

clone size: -
D gene: -
J gene: TRBJ2-3
V gene: TRBV10-2
CDR3 protein: ASSPTSRTGSQY

clone size: -
D gene: -
J gene: TRBJ1-6
V gene: TRBV5-4
CDR3 protein: ASSPGSSYNSPLH

clone size: once
D gene: -
J gene: TRBJ1-2
V gene: TRBV4-3
CDR3 protein: ASSQDAGSPNYGYT

clone size: -
D gene: -
J gene: TRBJ2-1
V gene: TRBV5-4
CDR3 protein: ASSLEDYWVQF

clone size: -
D gene: TRBD1
J gene: TRBJ1-2
V gene: TRBV6-5
CDR3 protein: ASKLGTAGNYGYT